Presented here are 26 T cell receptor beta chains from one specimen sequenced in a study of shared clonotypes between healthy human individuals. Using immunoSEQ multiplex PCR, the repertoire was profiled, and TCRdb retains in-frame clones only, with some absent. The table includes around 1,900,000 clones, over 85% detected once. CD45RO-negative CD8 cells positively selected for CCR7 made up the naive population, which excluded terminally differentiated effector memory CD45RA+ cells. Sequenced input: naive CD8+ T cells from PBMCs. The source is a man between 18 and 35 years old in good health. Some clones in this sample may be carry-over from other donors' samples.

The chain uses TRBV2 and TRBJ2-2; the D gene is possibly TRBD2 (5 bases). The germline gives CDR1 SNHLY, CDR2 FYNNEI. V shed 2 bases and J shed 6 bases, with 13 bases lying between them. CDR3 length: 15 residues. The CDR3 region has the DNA TGTGCCAGCAGTGAAAACCAGCCCGGGGCCGGGGAGCTGTTTTTT. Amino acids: CASSENQPGAGELFF.

CDR3 sequence (DNA): TGTGCCAGCAGTCCCGTCCCGTGGGACAGGGGTACCTACGAGCAGTACTTC. Its translation: CASSPVPWDRGTYEQYF. V gene TRBV28 combines with J gene TRBJ2-7; 10 bases match TRBD1. Unmatched junction bases numbered 12, after V lost 5 bases and J lost 2 bases. This CDR3 is 17 amino acids long. Looked up from germline, CDR1 is MDHEN and CDR2 is SYDVKM.

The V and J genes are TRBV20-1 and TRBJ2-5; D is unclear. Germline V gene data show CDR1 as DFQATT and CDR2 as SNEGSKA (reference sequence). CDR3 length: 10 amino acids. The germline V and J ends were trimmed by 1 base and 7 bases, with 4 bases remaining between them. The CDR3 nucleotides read TGCAGTGCTAGAGCCCTGACCCAGTACTTC. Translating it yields CSARALTQYF.

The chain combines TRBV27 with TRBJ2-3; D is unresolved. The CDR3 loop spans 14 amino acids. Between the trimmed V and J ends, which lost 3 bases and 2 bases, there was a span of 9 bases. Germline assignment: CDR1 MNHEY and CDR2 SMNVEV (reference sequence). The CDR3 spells CASSFSPYTDTQYF. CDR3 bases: TGTGCCAGCAGTTTTAGTCCTTACACAGATACGCAGTATTTT.

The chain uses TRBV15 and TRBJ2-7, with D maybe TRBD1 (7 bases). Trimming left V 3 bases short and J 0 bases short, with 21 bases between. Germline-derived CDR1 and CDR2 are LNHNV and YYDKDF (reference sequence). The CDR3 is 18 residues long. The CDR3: CATSRKPRAGGTSYEQYF. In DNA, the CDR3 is TGTGCCACCAGCAGGAAACCAAGGGCAGGGGGGACCTCCTACGAGCAGTACTTC.

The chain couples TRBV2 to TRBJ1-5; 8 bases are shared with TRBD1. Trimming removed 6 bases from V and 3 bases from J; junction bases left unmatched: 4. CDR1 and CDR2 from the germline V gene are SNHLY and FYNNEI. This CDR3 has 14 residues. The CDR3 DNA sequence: TGTGCCAGCAGGGGGACAGGTCACAATCAGCCCCAGCATTTT. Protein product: CASRGTGHNQPQHF.

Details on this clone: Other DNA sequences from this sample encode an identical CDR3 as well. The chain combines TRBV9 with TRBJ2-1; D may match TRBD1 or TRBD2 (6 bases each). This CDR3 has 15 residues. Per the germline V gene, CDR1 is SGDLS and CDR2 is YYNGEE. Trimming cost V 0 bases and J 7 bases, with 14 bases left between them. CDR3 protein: CASSVGGGPGNEQFF. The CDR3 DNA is TGTGCCAGCAGCGTAGGTGGGGGGCCGGGAAATGAGCAGTTCTTC.

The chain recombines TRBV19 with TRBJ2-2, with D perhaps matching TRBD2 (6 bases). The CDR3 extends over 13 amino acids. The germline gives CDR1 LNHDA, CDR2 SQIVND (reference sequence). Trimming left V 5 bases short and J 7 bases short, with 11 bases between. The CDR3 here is CASSLLGGGELFF. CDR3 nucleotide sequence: TGTGCCAGTAGTCTCCTGGGAGGCGGGGAGCTGTTTTTT. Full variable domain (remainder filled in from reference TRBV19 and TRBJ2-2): DGGITQSPKYLFRKEGQNVTLSCEQNLNHDAMYWYRQDPGQGLRLIYYSQIVNDFQKGDIAEGYSVSREKKESFPLTVTSAQKNPTAFYLCASSLLGGGELFFGEGSRLTVL.

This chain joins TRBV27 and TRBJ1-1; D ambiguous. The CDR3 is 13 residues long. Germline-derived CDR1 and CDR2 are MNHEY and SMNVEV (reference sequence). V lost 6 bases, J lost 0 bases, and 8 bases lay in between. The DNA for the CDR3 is TGTGCCAGCAGCTCCTTCATGAACACTGAAGCTTTCTTT. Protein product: CASSSFMNTEAFF.

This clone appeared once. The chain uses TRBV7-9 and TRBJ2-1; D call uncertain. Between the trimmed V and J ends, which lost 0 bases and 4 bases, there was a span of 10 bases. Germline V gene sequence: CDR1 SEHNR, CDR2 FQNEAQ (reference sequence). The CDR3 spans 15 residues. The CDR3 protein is CASSLAASLYNEQFF. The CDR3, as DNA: TGTGCCAGCAGCTTAGCAGCGTCGCTTTACAATGAGCAGTTCTTC.

CDR3 DNA sequence: TGCAGCGCAGAACATACCGACAGGGCCGATGGCTACACCTTC. Translation: CSAEHTDRADGYTF. This rearrangement joins TRBV29-1 to TRBJ1-2; 7 bases agree with TRBD1. The CDR3 covers 14 residues. Germline CDR1 SQVTM, CDR2 ANQGSEA. Losses at the gene ends were 7 bases for V and 6 bases for J; bases not matched to a gene: 14.

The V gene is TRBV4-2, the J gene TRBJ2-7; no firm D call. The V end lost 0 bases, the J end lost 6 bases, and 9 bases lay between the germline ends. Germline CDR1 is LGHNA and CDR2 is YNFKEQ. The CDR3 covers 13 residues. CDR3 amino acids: CASSQDAVSEQYF. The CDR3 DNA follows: TGTGCCAGCAGCCAAGATGCGGTGAGCGAGCAGTACTTC.

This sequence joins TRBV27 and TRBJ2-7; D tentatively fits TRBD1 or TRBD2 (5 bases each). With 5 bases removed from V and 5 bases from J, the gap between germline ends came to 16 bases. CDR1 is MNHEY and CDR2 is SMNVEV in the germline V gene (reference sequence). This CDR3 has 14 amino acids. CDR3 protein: CASSLRDERNEQYF. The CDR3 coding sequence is TGTGCCAGCAGTCTCCGGGACGAAAGGAACGAGCAGTACTTC.

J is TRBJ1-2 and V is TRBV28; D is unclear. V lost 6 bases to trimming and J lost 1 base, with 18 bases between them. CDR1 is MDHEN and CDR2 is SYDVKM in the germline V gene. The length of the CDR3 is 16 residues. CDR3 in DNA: TGTGCCAGCAGCTCCCTTCCAACCCAGGTTAACTATGGCTACACCTTC. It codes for CASSSLPTQVNYGYTF.

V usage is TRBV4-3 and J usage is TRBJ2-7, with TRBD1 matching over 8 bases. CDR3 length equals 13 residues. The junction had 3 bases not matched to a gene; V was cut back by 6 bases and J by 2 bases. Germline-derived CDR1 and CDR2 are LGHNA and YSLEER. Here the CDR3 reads CASSPTGAYEQYF. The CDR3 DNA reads TGCGCCAGCAGTCCGACAGGGGCCTACGAGCAGTACTTC.

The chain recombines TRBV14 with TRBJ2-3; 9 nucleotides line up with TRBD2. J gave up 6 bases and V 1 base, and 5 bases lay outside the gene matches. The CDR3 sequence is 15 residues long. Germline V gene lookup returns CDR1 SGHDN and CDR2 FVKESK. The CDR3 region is CASSQASSGTDTQYF. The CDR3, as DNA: TGTGCCAGCAGCCAAGCGTCTAGCGGGACGGATACGCAGTATTTT.

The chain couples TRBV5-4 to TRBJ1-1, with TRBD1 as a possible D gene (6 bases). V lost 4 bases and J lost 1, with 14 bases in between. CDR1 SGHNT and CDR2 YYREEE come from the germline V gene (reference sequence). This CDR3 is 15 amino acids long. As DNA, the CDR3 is TGTGCCAGCAGCCGGACAGATGCGCAGAACACTGAAGCTTTCTTT. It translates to CASSRTDAQNTEAFF. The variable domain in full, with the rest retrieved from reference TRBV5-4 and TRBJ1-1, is ETGVTQSPTHLIKTRGQQVTLRCSSQSGHNTVSWYQQALGQGPQFIFQYYREEENGRGNFPPRFSGLQFPNYSSELNVNALELDDSALYLCASSRTDAQNTEAFFGQGTRLTVV.

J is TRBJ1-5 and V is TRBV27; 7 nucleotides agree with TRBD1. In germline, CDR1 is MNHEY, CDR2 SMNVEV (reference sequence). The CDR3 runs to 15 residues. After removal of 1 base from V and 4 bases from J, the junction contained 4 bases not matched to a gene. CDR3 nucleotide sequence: TGTGCCAGCAGTTTATGGGGACAGATAAATCAGCCCCAGCATTTT. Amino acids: CASSLWGQINQPQHF.

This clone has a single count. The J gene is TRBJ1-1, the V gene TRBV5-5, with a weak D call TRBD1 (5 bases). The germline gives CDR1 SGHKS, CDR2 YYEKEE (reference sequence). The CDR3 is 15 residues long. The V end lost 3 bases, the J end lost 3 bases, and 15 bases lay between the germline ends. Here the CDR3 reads CASSWGRGIDTEAFF. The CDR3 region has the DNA TGTGCCAGCAGCTGGGGGAGGGGAATCGACACTGAAGCTTTCTTT.

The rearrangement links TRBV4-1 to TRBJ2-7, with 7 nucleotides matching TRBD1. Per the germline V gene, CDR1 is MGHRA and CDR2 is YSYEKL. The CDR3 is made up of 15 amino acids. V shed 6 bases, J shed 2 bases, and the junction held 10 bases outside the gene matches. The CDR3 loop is CASRLRDSTTYEQYF. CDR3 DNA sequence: TGCGCCAGCAGGCTACGGGACAGTACTACCTACGAGCAGTACTTC.

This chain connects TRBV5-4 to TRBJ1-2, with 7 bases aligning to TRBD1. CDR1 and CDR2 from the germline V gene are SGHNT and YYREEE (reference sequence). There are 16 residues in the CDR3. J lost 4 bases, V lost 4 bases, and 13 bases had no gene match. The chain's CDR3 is CASSPRGEGILYGYTF. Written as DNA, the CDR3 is TGTGCCAGCAGCCCCAGGGGGGAGGGGATACTCTATGGCTACACCTTC. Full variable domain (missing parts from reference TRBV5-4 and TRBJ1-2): ETGVTQSPTHLIKTRGQQVTLRCSSQSGHNTVSWYQQALGQGPQFIFQYYREEENGRGNFPPRFSGLQFPNYSSELNVNALELDDSALYLCASSPRGEGILYGYTFGSGTRLTVV.

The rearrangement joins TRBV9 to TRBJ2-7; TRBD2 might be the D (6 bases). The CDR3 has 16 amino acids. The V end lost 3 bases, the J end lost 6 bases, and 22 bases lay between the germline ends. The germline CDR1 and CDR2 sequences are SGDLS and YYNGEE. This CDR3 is CASSGAPGTPVFEQYF. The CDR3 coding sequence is TGTGCCAGCAGCGGAGCCCCCGGGACTCCGGTTTTCGAGCAGTACTTC.

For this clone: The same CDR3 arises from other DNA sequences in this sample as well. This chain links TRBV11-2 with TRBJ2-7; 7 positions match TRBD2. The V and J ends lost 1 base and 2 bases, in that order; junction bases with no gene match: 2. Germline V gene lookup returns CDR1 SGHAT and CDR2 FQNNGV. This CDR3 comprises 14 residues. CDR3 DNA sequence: TGTGCCAGCAGCTTAGGGGCGGGGGCCTACGAGCAGTACTTC. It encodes CASSLGAGAYEQYF. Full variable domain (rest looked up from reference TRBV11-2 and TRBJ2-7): EAGVAQSPRYKIIEKRQSVAFWCNPISGHATLYWYQQILGQGPKLLIQFQNNGVVDDSQLPKDRFSAERLKGVDSTLKIQPAKLEDSAVYLCASSLGAGAYEQYFGPGTRLTVT.

The CDR3 bases are TGTGCCAGCAGCTCCACCAGGGGGCGACCCTACGAGCAGTACTTC. The encoded protein is CASSSTRGRPYEQYF. The chain employs TRBV7-9 and TRBJ2-7; 8 positions agree with TRBD1. CDR1 is SEHNR and CDR2 is FQNEAQ in the germline V gene (reference sequence). J gave up 2 bases and V 4 bases, and 7 bases lay outside the gene matches. The CDR3 runs to 15 residues.

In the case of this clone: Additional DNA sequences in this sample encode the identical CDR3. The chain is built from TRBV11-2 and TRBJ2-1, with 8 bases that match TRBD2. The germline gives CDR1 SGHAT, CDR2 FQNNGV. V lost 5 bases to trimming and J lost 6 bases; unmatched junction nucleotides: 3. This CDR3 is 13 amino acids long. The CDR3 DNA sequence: TGTGCCAGCAGCCTCGGGGGGGGCAATGAGCAGTTCTTC. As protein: CASSLGGGNEQFF.

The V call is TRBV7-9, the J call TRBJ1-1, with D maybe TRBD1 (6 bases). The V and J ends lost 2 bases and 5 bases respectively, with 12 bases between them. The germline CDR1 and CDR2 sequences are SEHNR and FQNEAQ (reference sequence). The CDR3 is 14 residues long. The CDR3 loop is CASSLSQGWTEAFF. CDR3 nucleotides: TGTGCCAGCAGCTTATCGCAGGGGTGGACTGAAGCTTTCTTT.